This T cell receptor beta chain was identified in a study of CD8+ T cells in alopecia areata. Across the whole study: Treated individuals took tofacitinib by mouth, 5 to 10 mg twice daily.

This clone has a handful of counts. The antigen remains unidentified. Notes on the study in general: It was observed that many expanded lesional clones persisted in scalp and blood during tofacitinib.

RNA was extracted and reverse transcribed into cDNA as the sequencing template. Produced via immunoSEQ multiplex PCR; TCRdb's table is partial and in-frame only. The sample contains approximately 180,000 clones, roughly 60% of which appear only once. Noted treatment: oral pan-JAK inhibitor, 5-10 mg twice daily. Germline CDR1 reads GTSNPN; CDR2 reads SVGIG (reference sequence). Trimming shortened V by 0 bases and J by 2 bases, and 10 bases separated the two germline ends. This CDR3 spans 14 amino acids. The sequence derives from a human donor with alopecia areata. The V and J genes are TRBV30 and TRBJ1-1, with D possibly being TRBD1 (5 bases). The source material was CD4+ T cells sorted from blood, sampled at week 24, from a patient treated with tofacitinib. The chain's CDR3 is CAWSVGTGNTEAFF. The CDR3 DNA follows: TGTGCCTGGAGTGTGGGAACAGGCAACACTGAAGCTTTCTTT.